Listed below are T cell receptor beta chains from one sample, sequenced in a study of blood T cell repertoires in COVID-19. This table comes from immunoSEQ multiplex PCR, and its TCRdb copy is limited to in-frame clones, with some not included. The repertoire holds about 280,000 clones, with more than 75% as singletons. Sequencing was performed on peripheral blood. These receptors originate from a man in his forties with active or convalescent COVID-19. The CDR3 runs from the conserved cysteine through the conserved F or W. A D gene is named only where the DNA matches it firmly. Size is stated for part of the rows, as once, few or many counts, or as a class when the clone is expanded.

TRBJ2-1 | . | TRBV30 | TRBD1 | TGTGCCTGGCGACCCATCGACAGGGGCAATGAGCAGTTCTTC | CAWRPIDRGNEQFF
TRBJ1-6 | . | TRBV10-2 | . | TGCGCCAGCAGCGAGAGACAGGACGAGAGTTCACCCCTCCACTTT | CASSERQDESSPLHF
TRBJ1-1 | . | TRBV9 | TRBD1 | TGTGCCAGCAGCCTAACAGGGGACACTGAAGCTTTCTTT | CASSLTGDTEAFF
TRBJ1-5 | . | TRBV2 | . | TGTGCCAGCAGTCTGTCAGGGGCCGACGGTCAGCCCCAGCATTTT | CASSLSGADGQPQHF
TRBJ1-4 | . | TRBV5-1 | . | TGCGCCAGCAGCTTGGTCCCAGGGAGGTCTGAAAAACTGTTTTTT | CASSLVPGRSEKLFF
TRBJ1-1 | few | TRBV7-3 | TRBD1 | TGTGCCAGCAGCCCCCAGGGGGACACTGAAGCTTTCTTT | CASSPQGDTEAFF
TRBJ2-7 | . | TRBV7-9 | TRBD1 | TGTGCCAGCAGCTGGGGACAGGGGGACAGGGACGAGCAGTACTTC | CASSWGQGDRDEQYF
TRBJ2-3 | once | TRBV19 | . | TGTGCCAGTAGTATGAGGGAAAGCACAGATACGCAGTATTTT | CASSMRESTDTQYF
TRBJ1-1 | . | TRBV15 | TRBD1 | TGTGCCACCAGCATGGACAGGGTTGAAGCTTTCTTT | CATSMDRVEAFF
TRBJ2-2 | . | TRBV2 | TRBD1 | TGTGCCAGCACCCGGGGACAGGGTGGCACCGGGGAGCTGTTTTTT | CASTRGQGGTGELFF
TRBJ2-7 | . | TRBV5-1 | TRBD2 | TGCGCCAGCAGTCCGAAGGCGGGGGGTCCCTACGAGCAGTACTTC | CASSPKAGGPYEQYF
TRBJ2-1 | few | TRBV5-1 | TRBD1 | TGCGCCAGCAGCTTTTCCGGGACAGGCGACAATGAGCAGTTCTTC | CASSFSGTGDNEQFF
TRBJ2-3 | . | TRBV6-1 | TRBD2 | TGTGCCAGCAGTGATGGTTACAGCGGGGGTGGCACAGATACGCAGTATTTT | CASSDGYSGGGTDTQYF
TRBJ1-2 | . | TRBV6-4 | . | TGTGCCAGCAGTCCCACAGGGACGGCTGGCTACACCTTC | CASSPTGTAGYTF
TRBJ2-7 | . | TRBV24-1 | TRBD1 | TGTGCCACCAGTGATGGACGGGACAGCAAACCGGCCGAGCAGTACTTC | CATSDGRDSKPAEQYF
TRBJ2-7 | . | TRBV5-4 | TRBD1 | TGTGCCAGCAGCTCCTTGGGACAGGGGTACGAGCAGTACTTC | CASSSLGQGYEQYF
TRBJ2-7 | . | TRBV9 | TRBD1 | TGTGCCAGCAGCGCGAGACAGGGGGCGCTTGAGCAGTACTTC | CASSARQGALEQYF
TRBJ2-1 | . | TRBV27 | . | TGTGCCAGCAGTTTACGGGGATTCTACAATGAGCAGTTCTTC | CASSLRGFYNEQFF
TRBJ1-3 | . | TRBV30 | . | TGTGCCTGGGAGAGCTCTGGAAACACCATATATTTT | CAWESSGNTIYF
TRBJ2-1 | . | TRBV5-1 | . | TGCGCCAGCAGCCGGGGGGCTCAGACTAGCTTCGAGCAGTTCTTC | CASSRGAQTSFEQFF
TRBJ2-7 | . | TRBV7-9 | TRBD1 | TGTGCCAGCAGCTTAGTATGGGACAGAACCTACGAGCAGTACTTC | CASSLVWDRTYEQYF
TRBJ2-7 | . | TRBV9 | TRBD1 | TGTGCCAGCAGCGTAGTTGGGGACAGGGGGGCGGGCGAGCAGTACTTC | CASSVVGDRGAGEQYF
TRBJ2-2 | . | TRBV6-2/TRBV6-3 | TRBD1 | TGTGCCAGCAGTAATCCAGGGACAGGGGGCACCGGGGAGCTGTTTTTT | CASSNPGTGGTGELFF
TRBJ1-4 | . | TRBV2 | TRBD1 | TGTGCCAGCAGTGAGGGACAGGGGATCGAAAAACTGTTTTTT | CASSEGQGIEKLFF
TRBJ2-7 | . | TRBV4-1 | . | TGCGCCAGCAGCCAAGCATACGAGCAGTACTTC | CASSQAYEQYF